A single count supports the clone carrying this TCR beta chain. The data are from a study of T cell changes during pregnancy in multiple sclerosis. Profiling relied on immunoSEQ multiplex PCR, and the TCRdb table lists in-frame clones only, not all of them. The sample holds around 50,000 clones; around 89% are singletons and the top ten take 8% to 9.5%. Germline V CDR1 and CDR2: SGHRS, YFSETQ. The CDR3 loop spans 15 amino acids. Trimming took 4 bases from V and 1 from J; bases not matched to a gene: 7. Sequences were derived from CD8+ T cells from peripheral blood mononuclear cells, sampled in the second trimester of pregnancy. The rearrangement links TRBV5-1 to TRBJ2-5, with TRBD1 identical over 7 bases. The TCR was taken from a female donor with multiple sclerosis, enrolled in a pregnancy study. The CDR3 sequence is CASSVTGAPQETQYF. DNA of the CDR3: TGCGCCAGCAGCGTAACAGGGGCCCCCCAAGAGACCCAGTACTTC.